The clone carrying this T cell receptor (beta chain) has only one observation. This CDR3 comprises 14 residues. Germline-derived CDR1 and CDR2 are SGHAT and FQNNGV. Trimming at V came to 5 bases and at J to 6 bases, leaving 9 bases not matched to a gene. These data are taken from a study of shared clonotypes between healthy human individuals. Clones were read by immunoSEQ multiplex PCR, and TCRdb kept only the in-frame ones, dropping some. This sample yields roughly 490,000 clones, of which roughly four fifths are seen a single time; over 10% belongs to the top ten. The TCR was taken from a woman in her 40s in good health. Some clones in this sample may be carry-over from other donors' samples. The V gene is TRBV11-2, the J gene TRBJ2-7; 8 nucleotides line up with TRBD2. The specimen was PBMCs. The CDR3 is CASSPLSGRIEQYF. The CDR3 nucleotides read TGTGCCAGCAGCCCTCTCAGCGGGAGAATCGAGCAGTACTTC.